This is a list of T cell receptor beta chains from one sample in a study of cytomegalovirus exposure and HLA in healthy donors. Clones were read by immunoSEQ multiplex PCR, and TCRdb kept only the in-frame ones, dropping some. The repertoire includes more than 75,000 clones, about 92% of them detected once, and roughly 0.62% sits in the top ten. Sequencing used PBMCs. The receptor set was obtained from a young man in good health and CMV-seronegative. Each CDR3 is given with its conserved first and last residue. D genes are given only for firm matches. Not every row has a clone size; where given, it reads once, few, many or a size class.

.	TRBJ2-7	.	TRBV21-1	CASTDSYEQYF	TGTGCCAGCACCGACAGCTACGAGCAGTACTTC
.	TRBJ1-2	.	TRBV7-2	CASSPPLNYGYTF	TGTGCCAGCAGCCCCCCTCTGAACTATGGCTACACCTTC
TRBD1	TRBJ1-1	.	TRBV6-1	CASSEGGTAYEAFF	TGTGCCAGCAGTGAAGGGGGGACAGCCTATGAAGCTTTCTTT
.	TRBJ1-1	.	TRBV10-3	CAISAKQGGEAFF	TGTGCCATCAGTGCGAAACAGGGTGGTGAAGCTTTCTTT
TRBD1	TRBJ1-5	.	TRBV11-2	CASSSNRGRQPQHF	TGTGCCAGCAGCTCTAACAGGGGGCGTCAGCCCCAGCATTTT
TRBD2	TRBJ2-3	.	TRBV6-5	CASRLAGGGADTQYF	TGTGCCAGCAGGCTAGCGGGGGGCGGTGCAGATACGCAGTATTTT
.	TRBJ1-1	.	TRBV6-5	CASSYDPGYTEAFF	TGTGCCAGCAGTTACGACCCGGGATACACTGAAGCTTTCTTT
TRBD2	TRBJ2-5	.	TRBV13	CASSLDLISSGRRQETQYF	TGTGCCAGCAGCTTAGACTTGATCTCTAGCGGGCGAAGACAAGAGACCCAGTACTTC
.	TRBJ1-5	.	TRBV30	CAWKTGVGNQPQHF	TGTGCCTGGAAAACGGGGGTCGGCAATCAGCCCCAGCATTTT
TRBD1	TRBJ1-5	.	TRBV4-2	CASSHSGTGGFQPQHF	TGTGCCAGCAGCCATTCCGGGACAGGGGGCTTTCAGCCCCAGCATTTT
.	TRBJ1-4	.	TRBV5-1	CASSLEQGREKLFF	TGCGCCAGCAGCTTGGAGCAGGGGAGAGAAAAACTGTTTTTT
.	TRBJ2-7	.	TRBV2	CASSGMGSLPYEQYF	TGTGCCAGCAGTGGTATGGGCTCCTTGCCCTACGAGCAGTACTTC
TRBD1	TRBJ1-2	.	TRBV4-1	CASSPPRDRRYGYTF	TGCGCCAGCAGCCCCCCCCGGGACAGGCGATATGGCTACACCTTC
TRBD1	TRBJ2-3	.	TRBV27	CASSLSGQDKRTQYF	TGTGCCAGCAGTTTATCCGGACAGGACAAGAGGACGCAGTATTTT
.	TRBJ2-3	.	TRBV5-1	CASSLRGALGNTDTQYF	TGCGCCAGCAGCTTGAGGGGCGCGCTAGGAAACACAGATACGCAGTATTTT
TRBD1	TRBJ1-2	.	TRBV27	CASSLSTGAYGYTF	TGTGCCAGCAGTTTATCGACAGGGGCCTATGGCTACACCTTC
TRBD2	TRBJ2-3	.	TRBV30	CAWSGTSGYADTQYF	TGTGCCTGGAGTGGGACTAGCGGTTATGCGGATACGCAGTATTTT
.	TRBJ2-7	once	TRBV6-5	CASSSQVHSYEQYF	TGTGCCAGCAGTTCCCAGGTGCACTCCTACGAGCAGTACTTC
.	TRBJ2-7	.	TRBV21-1	CASSKAQRRLGQGINEQYF	TGTGCCAGCAGCAAAGCCCAACGGAGACTGGGACAGGGGATAAACGAGCAGTACTTC
.	TRBJ2-1	.	TRBV27	CASSAGNEQFF	TGTGCCAGCAGTGCAGGGAATGAGCAGTTCTTC
TRBD1	TRBJ1-2	.	TRBV6-1	CASIVWDRGDYGYTF	TGTGCCAGCATTGTCTGGGACAGGGGGGACTATGGCTACACCTTC
.	TRBJ2-1	.	TRBV4-3	CASSQGALLGNEQFF	TGCGCCAGCAGCCAAGGGGCGCTCCTTGGCAATGAGCAGTTCTTC
.	TRBJ1-1	.	TRBV29-1	CSVTRVLNTEAFF	TGCAGCGTTACTAGGGTCTTGAACACTGAAGCTTTCTTT
.	TRBJ2-2	.	TRBV6-6	CASSVRTGTGELFF	TGTGCCAGCAGCGTAAGAACAGGCACCGGGGAGCTGTTTTTT
.	TRBJ1-1	few	TRBV19	CASKWQGTKAFF	TGTGCCAGTAAGTGGCAGGGGACAAAAGCTTTCTTT
.	TRBJ1-2	.	TRBV7-2	CASSPTRGVDYGYTF	TGTGCCAGCAGCCCCACCCGGGGGGTGGACTATGGCTACACCTTC
.	TRBJ2-7	.	TRBV30	CAWSRGYNYEQYF	TGTGCCTGGAGCCGAGGATACAACTACGAGCAGTACTTC
TRBD1	TRBJ2-2	.	TRBV6-5	CASRQGARTGELFF	TGTGCCAGCAGACAGGGGGCTCGTACCGGGGAGCTGTTTTTT
.	TRBJ2-6	.	TRBV7-2	CASSYSPSGANVLTF	TGTGCCAGCAGCTATAGTCCCTCTGGGGCCAACGTCCTGACTTTC
.	TRBJ1-5	.	TRBV6-1	CASSDQLNQPQHF	TGTGCCAGCAGTGATCAACTAAATCAGCCCCAGCATTTT
TRBD2	TRBJ2-1	.	TRBV4-2	CASSQGSGSAYEQFF	TGTGCCAGCAGCCAAGGTAGCGGGAGCGCCTATGAGCAGTTCTTC
TRBD1	TRBJ1-1	.	TRBV19	CASSIRQGGPGDTEAFF	TGTGCCAGTAGTATAAGGCAGGGGGGCCCCGGGGACACTGAAGCTTTCTTT
TRBD2	TRBJ2-3	.	TRBV11-3	CASSPGLAGDTDTQYF	TGTGCCAGCAGCCCGGGACTAGCGGGAGACACAGATACGCAGTATTTT
TRBD1	TRBJ2-7	.	TRBV15	CATSREGDRGHEQYF	TGTGCCACCAGCAGAGAGGGGGACAGGGGACACGAGCAGTACTTC
.	TRBJ1-4	few	TRBV7-2	CASSRNRAGSNEKLFF	TGTGCCAGCAGTCGGAACAGGGCCGGATCGAATGAAAAACTGTTTTTT
.	TRBJ1-1	.	TRBV14	CASSQILTGTLNTEAFF	TGTGCCAGCAGCCAAATTCTCACAGGGACCTTGAACACTGAAGCTTTCTTT
TRBD1	TRBJ1-1	.	TRBV11-2	CASSQGQGEKAFF	TGTGCCAGCAGCCAGGGACAGGGGGAAAAAGCTTTCTTT
TRBD1	TRBJ2-5	.	TRBV5-1	CASSSDRGHSGAQYF	TGCGCCAGCAGTTCGGACAGGGGGCACTCTGGGGCCCAGTACTTC
.	TRBJ2-1	.	TRBV7-9	CASSLAALEQFF	TGTGCCAGCAGCTTAGCAGCTCTTGAGCAGTTCTTC
.	TRBJ2-2	.	TRBV7-9	CASSFRTSLTGELFF	TGTGCCAGCAGCTTCAGAACTAGCTTAACCGGGGAGCTGTTTTTT
TRBD2	TRBJ2-7	.	TRBV7-9	CASSLWVSSGTYEQYF	TGTGCCAGCAGCTTATGGGTATCTAGCGGCACCTACGAGCAGTACTTC
.	TRBJ2-1	once	TRBV7-6	CASSLVSVNEQFF	TGTGCCAGCAGCTTAGTTTCTGTGAATGAGCAGTTCTTC
.	TRBJ1-1	.	TRBV30	CAWNSLPVDRNTEAFF	TGTGCCTGGAATTCGCTGCCGGTGGACAGGAACACTGAAGCTTTCTTT
TRBD2	TRBJ2-1	.	TRBV27	CASSLVAGVENNEQFF	TGTGCCAGCAGTTTGGTGGCGGGAGTGGAGAACAATGAGCAGTTCTTC
.	TRBJ1-2	.	TRBV7-2	CASSLEGHYYGYTF	TGTGCCAGCAGCTTAGAGGGGCATTACTATGGCTACACCTTC
TRBD2	TRBJ2-7	.	TRBV9	CASSVAPGLAGEQYF	TGTGCCAGCAGCGTAGCTCCGGGACTAGCGGGGGAGCAGTACTTC
.	TRBJ2-3	.	TRBV27	CASQYMTGKRADTQYF	TGTGCCAGCCAGTATATGACGGGGAAGAGGGCAGATACGCAGTATTTT
TRBD1	TRBJ2-2	.	TRBV29-1	CSVGQANTGELFF	TGCAGCGTGGGACAGGCTAACACCGGGGAGCTGTTTTTT
.	TRBJ1-1	.	TRBV9	CASSVDGVGGHEAFF	TGTGCCAGCAGCGTAGACGGGGTAGGGGGACACGAAGCTTTCTTT
.	TRBJ1-5	.	TRBV28	CASSSEALGNQPQHF	TGTGCCAGCAGTTCGGAGGCTTTGGGCAATCAGCCCCAGCATTTT
.	TRBJ2-3	.	TRBV7-9	CASSPRLDTDTQYF	TGTGCCAGCAGCCCTCGACTTGACACAGATACGCAGTATTTT
TRBD2	TRBJ2-7	.	TRBV9	CASSVTSGSYEQYF	TGTGCCAGCAGCGTTACTAGCGGGAGCTACGAGCAGTACTTC
TRBD1	TRBJ1-2	.	TRBV29-1	CSVGTGENYGYTF	TGCAGCGTTGGGACAGGAGAGAACTATGGCTACACCTTC
.	TRBJ2-7	.	TRBV27	CASSLNSGSSYEQYF	TGTGCCAGCAGTTTAAATTCGGGGTCCTCCTACGAGCAGTACTTC